The 20 T cell receptor beta chains below were found in one sample sequenced in a study of Graves' ophthalmopathy and Graves' hyperthyroidism. Transcripts of RNA were the source for amplifying TCR beta CDR3 regions. The workflow started with a first-round RT-PCR run with HTBI primers and then moved on to a second-round multiplex PCR. TCRdb analysed the multiplex PCR reads with MiXCR anew, one entry per CDR3 protein. The top ten clones hold about 5.8% of a sample with about 160,000 distinct CDR3 sequences, less than 45% of them seen once. The sequencing input was peripheral blood. These receptors all come from a woman aged 40 to 50 with Graves' ophthalmopathy.

The CDR3 reads CASSSPPENYGYTF. DNA of the CDR3: TGCGCCAGCAGTTCGCCTCCAGAGAACTATGGCTACACCTTC. The chain joins TRBV5-1 to TRBJ1-2; D is ambiguous. Trimming cost V 5 bases and J 2 bases, with 13 bases left between them. The CDR3 covers 14 residues. Germline lookup yields CDR1 SGHRS and CDR2 YFSETQ. Full variable domain (outside the CDR3, taken from reference TRBV5-1 and TRBJ1-2): KAGVTQTPRYLIKTRGQQVTLSCSPISGHRSVSWYQQTPGQGLQFLFEYFSETQRNKGNFPGRFSGRQFSNSRSEMNVSTLELGDSALYLCASSSPPENYGYTFGSGTRLTVV.

The chain combines TRBV6-1 with TRBJ1-5; D ambiguous. The V gene's germline CDR1 is MNHNS and CDR2 SASEGT. V lost 0 bases to trimming and J lost 5 bases, with 11 bases between them. This CDR3 region has 15 residues. CDR3: CASSEAVGGDQPQHF. The CDR3 nucleotides are TGTGCCAGCAGTGAAGCGGTCGGCGGGGATCAGCCCCAGCATTTT.

The CDR3 nucleotides read TGTGCCAGCAGCGGGGGACCGCACAATCAGCCCCAGCATTTT. It yields the protein CASSGGPHNQPQHF. The rearrangement uses TRBV12-3 or TRBV12-4 and TRBJ1-5; the D gene is possibly TRBD1 (5 bases). This CDR3 is built from 14 residues. Trimming shortened V by 6 bases and J by 3 bases, and 12 bases separated the two germline ends.

This clonotype showed up just once. A much larger clone lies one base from this, so it may be a read error. The chain combines TRBV3-1 with TRBJ1-5; D not certain. The germline CDR1 and CDR2 sequences are LGHDT and YNNKEL (reference sequence). The CDR3 loop spans 15 amino acids. Here the CDR3 reads CVSSQGPAGLGPQHF. The CDR3 DNA follows: TGTGTCAGCAGCCAAGGTCCGGCAGGCTTAGGGCCCCAGCATTTT.

J is TRBJ2-7 and V is TRBV11-2, with 9 bases lining up with TRBD2. This CDR3 spans 16 amino acids. The junction had 6 bases not matched to a gene; V was cut back by 0 bases and J by 3 bases. CDR1 and CDR2 (germline): SGHAT, FQNNGV. The CDR3 loop reads CASSLEIAGESYEQYF. The CDR3 DNA is TGTGCCAGCAGCTTAGAAATAGCGGGAGAAAGCTACGAGCAGTACTTC.

This clonotype has at least ten counts. The chain links TRBV20-1 to TRBJ1-2; tentatively, D is TRBD1 (5 bases). Between the trimmed V and J ends, which lost 3 bases and 0 bases, there was a span of 14 bases. The CDR3 totals 15 residues. Germline CDR1 reads DFQATT; CDR2 reads SNEGSKA (reference sequence). The DNA of the CDR3 is TGCAGTGCTAGCGACAGCCTCCTAACTAACTATGGCTACACCTTC. Translation gives CSASDSLLTNYGYTF.

This chain links TRBV5-6 with TRBJ1-1; possible D gene TRBD1, 5 bases. The V and J ends lost 0 bases and 10 bases respectively, with 13 bases between them. Germline V gene sequence: CDR1 SGHDT, CDR2 YYEEEE. The CDR3 consists of 13 residues. In DNA, the CDR3 is TGTGCCAGCAGCTTGGGGCTCCCTGGGGCAGCTTTCTTT. This translates into CASSLGLPGAAFF. Using reference TRBV5-6 and TRBJ1-1 for the parts outside the CDR3, the full variable domain is DAGVTQSPTHLIKTRGQQVTLRCSPKSGHDTVSWYQQALGQGPQFIFQYYEEEERQRGNFPDRFSGHQFPNYSSELNVNALLLGDSALYLCASSLGLPGAAFFGQGTRLTVV.

As for this clonotype: This CDR3 fails to terminate in the conserved phenylalanine or tryptophan, so it likely reflects a read error. No DNA is shown, since the ends of the CDR3 on it are uncertain; the CDR3 is the one TCRdb lists. V gene TRBV28 combines with J gene TRBJ2-4; TRBD1 reflects the table's D call only, with no check against the DNA. Germline V gene sequence: CDR1 MDHEN, CDR2 SYDVKM. The CDR3 length equals 8 residues, ends included. CDR3 residues: CASSLVQG.

CDR3 region: CASSLGLGYEQYF. CDR3 nucleotides: TGTGCCAGCAGTTTAGGGCTTGGCTACGAGCAGTACTTC. The chain employs TRBV12-3 or TRBV12-4 and TRBJ2-7; D is ambiguous. V was shortened by 1 base and J by 3 bases, with 7 bases between the two germline ends. The CDR3 contains 13 residues.

The chain is built from TRBV6-1 and TRBJ1-1, with D tentatively TRBD1 (6 bases). The V end lost 6 bases, the J end lost 8 bases, and 10 bases lay between the germline ends. From germline, CDR1 is MNHNS and CDR2 SASEGT. This CDR3 is built from 11 residues. The CDR3 DNA is TGTGCCAGCAGAGCCGGGACAGAAGCTTTCTTT. Translated, it gives CASRAGTEAFF.

This clonotype was detected many times. The chain combines TRBV12-3 or TRBV12-4 with TRBJ2-2; the match to TRBD2 covers 11 bases. This CDR3 spans 15 amino acids. The V and J ends lost 3 bases and 6 bases, in that order; junction bases with no gene match: 3. The CDR3 DNA reads as TGTGCCAGCAGTTTCTTAGCGGGGGGGCCCGGGGAGCTGTTTTTT. It yields the protein CASSFLAGGPGELFF.

This clonotype was seen ten or more times. The J gene is TRBJ1-6, the V gene TRBV15; unclear D gene. With 0 bases removed from V and 8 bases from J, the gap between germline ends came to 5 bases. This CDR3 contains 13 residues. Germline V gives CDR1 LNHNV, CDR2 YYDKDF (reference sequence). The chain's CDR3 is CATSRDVDSPLHF. The CDR3 DNA reads TGTGCCACCAGCAGAGATGTCGATTCACCCCTCCACTTT.

The chain links TRBV6-2 or TRBV6-3 to TRBJ1-1, with TRBD1 as a possible D gene (6 bases). Deletions cut 7 bases from V and 3 bases from J, with 30 bases between. The CDR3 is 19 residues long. In germline, CDR1 is MNHEY, CDR2 SVGEGT. The CDR3 sequence is CASILKYGWRDNVHTEAFF. The CDR3 DNA is TGTGCCAGCATCCTTAAATATGGGTGGCGGGACAACGTGCACACTGAAGCTTTCTTT.

This clonotype was detected only once. The chain employs TRBV19 and TRBJ1-1; TRBD1 matches at 9 bases. The V gene end was trimmed by 7 bases and the J gene end by 1 base; junction bases not matched to a gene: 10. Germline values: CDR1 LNHDA, CDR2 SQIVND (reference sequence). This CDR3 is 16 amino acids long. CDR3 region: CASTSIGTGRNTEAFF. In nucleotides, the CDR3 is TGTGCCAGTACCTCCATCGGGACAGGGCGGAACACTGAAGCTTTCTTT.

The chain employs TRBV2 and TRBJ2-7; D is unresolved. The CDR3 contains 12 residues. V was trimmed by 3 bases and J by 5 bases, leaving 8 bases between them. CDR1 and CDR2 from the germline V gene are SNHLY and FYNNEI. CDR3 region: CASSDQSHEQYF. The DNA for the CDR3 is TGTGCCAGCAGTGATCAGTCCCACGAGCAGTACTTC.

This clonotype was found a few times. The V and J genes are TRBV7-8 and TRBJ2-2; 8 bases agree with TRBD2. The CDR3 is 17 residues long. The junction had 11 bases not matched to a gene; V was cut back by 1 base and J by 7 bases. Germline V gives CDR1 SGHVS, CDR2 FQNEAQ. Here the CDR3 DNA reads TGTGCCAGCAGCTTAGGGGCTGGTAGCGGGATCGTCGGGGAGCTGTTTTTT. It yields the protein CASSLGAGSGIVGELFF. The full variable domain, its missing parts supplied by reference TRBV7-8 and TRBJ2-2, is GAGVSQSPRYKVAKRGQDVALRCDPISGHVSLFWYQQALGQGPEFLTYFQNEAQLDKSGLPSDRFFAERPEGSVSTLKIQRTQQEDSAVYLCASSLGAGSGIVGELFFGEGSRLTVL.

In this sample, this clonotype turned up many times. The genes are TRBV20-1 and TRBJ1-6; 8 bases agree with TRBD1. This CDR3 comprises 14 residues. Unmatched junction bases numbered 5, after V lost 1 base and J lost 9 bases. CDR1 and CDR2 from the germline V gene are DFQATT and SNEGSKA (reference sequence). In DNA form, the CDR3 reads TGCAGTGCTAGAGGACAGGGGTTCGGTTCACCCCTCCACTTT. It encodes CSARGQGFGSPLHF.

The chain combines TRBV6-2 or TRBV6-3 with TRBJ1-5; D call uncertain. The CDR3 sequence is 14 residues long. CDR1 and CDR2 from the germline V gene are MNHEY and SVGEGT. V was cut by 5 bases and J by 3 bases, with 11 bases left in between. The CDR3 DNA reads TGTGCCAGCAGTCGGATGGCACCCAATCAGCCCCAGCATTTT. As protein: CASSRMAPNQPQHF.

The chain couples TRBV6-2 or TRBV6-3 to TRBJ2-7, with D tentatively TRBD2 (5 bases). CDR3 length: 18 residues. Deletions cut 8 bases from V and 6 bases from J, with 32 bases between. From germline, CDR1 is MNHEY and CDR2 SVGEGT. Here the CDR3 reads CASRYLNGKPGPYGEQYF. The CDR3 nucleotides are TGTGCCAGCCGCTACTTAAACGGGAAGCCGGGCCCTTACGGCGAGCAGTACTTC.

This clonotype was detected ten times or more. V is TRBV29-1 and J is TRBJ2-3; a weak D match, TRBD2 (6 bases). The CDR3 runs 13 residues. Germline V gives CDR1 SQVTM, CDR2 ANQGSEA. Trimming took off 4 bases at V and 1 base at J, with 9 bases between the two ends. The chain's CDR3 is CSVGPGGTDTQYF. CDR3 bases: TGCAGCGTTGGTCCGGGGGGCACAGATACGCAGTATTTT.